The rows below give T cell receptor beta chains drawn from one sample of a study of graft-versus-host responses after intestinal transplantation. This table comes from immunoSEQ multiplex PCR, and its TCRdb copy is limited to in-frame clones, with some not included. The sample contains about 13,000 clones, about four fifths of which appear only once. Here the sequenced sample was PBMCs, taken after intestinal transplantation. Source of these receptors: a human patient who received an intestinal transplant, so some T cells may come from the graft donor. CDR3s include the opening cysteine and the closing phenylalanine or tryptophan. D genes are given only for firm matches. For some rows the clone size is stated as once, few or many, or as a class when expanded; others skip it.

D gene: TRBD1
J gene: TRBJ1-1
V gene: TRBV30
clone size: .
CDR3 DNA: TGTGCCTGGATCTGGGACAGGGAACGAATTACTGAAGCTTTCTTT
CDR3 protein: CAWIWDRERITEAFF

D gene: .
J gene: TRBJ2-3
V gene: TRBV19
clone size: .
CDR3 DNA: TGTGCCAGTAGTATAGTCGCAGATACGCAGTATTTT
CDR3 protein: CASSIVADTQYF

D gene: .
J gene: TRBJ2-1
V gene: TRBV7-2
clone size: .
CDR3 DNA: TGTGCCAGCAGCTTCGGGCCCGGAAACAATGAGCAGTTCTTC
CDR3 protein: CASSFGPGNNEQFF

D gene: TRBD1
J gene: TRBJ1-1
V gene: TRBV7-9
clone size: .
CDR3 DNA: TGTGCCAGCAGCCGCCCCCCGGGACAGGTGGGCACTGAAGCTTTCTTT
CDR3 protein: CASSRPPGQVGTEAFF

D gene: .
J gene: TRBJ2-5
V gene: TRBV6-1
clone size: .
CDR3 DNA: TGTGCCAGCAGTGAAGCTAGGACAGTCCAAGAGACCCAGTACTTC
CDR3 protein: CASSEARTVQETQYF

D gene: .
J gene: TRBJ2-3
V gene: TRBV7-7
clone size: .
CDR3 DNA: TGTGCTAGCAGCGCGGACCGCACAGATACGCAGTATTTT
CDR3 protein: CASSADRTDTQYF

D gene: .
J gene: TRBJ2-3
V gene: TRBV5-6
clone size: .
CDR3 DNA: TGTGCCAGCAGCTTGTGGAGTGCTGGTACGCAGTATTTT
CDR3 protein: CASSLWSAGTQYF

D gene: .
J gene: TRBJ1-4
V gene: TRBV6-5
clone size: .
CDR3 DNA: TGTGCCAGCAGTTACTCGATGGCAGAGGGAAAACTGTTTTTT
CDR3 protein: CASSYSMAEGKLFF

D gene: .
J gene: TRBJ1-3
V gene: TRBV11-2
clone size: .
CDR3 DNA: TGTGCCAGCAGGCAGTCTTTTTCTGGAAACACCATATATTTT
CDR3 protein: CASRQSFSGNTIYF

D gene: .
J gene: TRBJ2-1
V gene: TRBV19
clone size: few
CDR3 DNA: TGTGCCAGTAGTATACTTGCGGGGGCGGACAATGAGCAGTTCTTC
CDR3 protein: CASSILAGADNEQFF

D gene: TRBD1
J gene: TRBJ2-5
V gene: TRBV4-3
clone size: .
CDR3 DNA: TGCGCCAGCAGTCCAACAGGGGGCTGGGAGACCCAGTACTTC
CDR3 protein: CASSPTGGWETQYF

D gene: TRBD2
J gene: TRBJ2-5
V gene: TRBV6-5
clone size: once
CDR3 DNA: TGTGCCAGCACCCAACCGGGACTAGCTACGGAGACCCAGTACTTC
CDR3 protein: CASTQPGLATETQYF

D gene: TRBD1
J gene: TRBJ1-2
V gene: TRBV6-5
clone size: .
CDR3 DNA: TGTGCCAGCATTTCGGGACAGGGACGTGGCTACACCTTC
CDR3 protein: CASISGQGRGYTF

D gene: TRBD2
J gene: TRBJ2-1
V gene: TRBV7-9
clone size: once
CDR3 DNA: TGTGCCAGCTCCGCGGGACTAACCTACAATGAGCAGTTCTTC
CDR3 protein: CASSAGLTYNEQFF

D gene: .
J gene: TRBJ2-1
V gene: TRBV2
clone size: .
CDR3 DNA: TGTGCCAGCCGCGGCGTCCGGGATGAGCAGTTCTTC
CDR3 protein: CASRGVRDEQFF

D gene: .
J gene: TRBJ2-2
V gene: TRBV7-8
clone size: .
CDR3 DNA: TGTGCCAGCAGCTTAGGAGAGCGGTCCACCGGGGAGCTGTTTTTT
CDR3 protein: CASSLGERSTGELFF

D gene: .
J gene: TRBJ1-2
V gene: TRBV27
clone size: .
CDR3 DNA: TGTGCCAGCAGTTTAATGGGGCAGGGGCGCGGGTATGGCTACACCTTC
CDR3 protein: CASSLMGQGRGYGYTF

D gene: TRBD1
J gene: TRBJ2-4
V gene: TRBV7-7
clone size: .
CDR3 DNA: TGTGCTAGCAGCTTAGAACAGGGGGACATTCAGTACTTC
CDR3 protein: CASSLEQGDIQYF

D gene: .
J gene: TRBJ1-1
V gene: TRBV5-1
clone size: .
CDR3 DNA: TGCGCCAGCAGCTTTGGAATGAACACTGAAGCTTTCTTT
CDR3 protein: CASSFGMNTEAFF

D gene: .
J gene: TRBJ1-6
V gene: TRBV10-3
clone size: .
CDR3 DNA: TGTGCCATCAGTGCGGACCCGAATTCACCCCTCCACTTT
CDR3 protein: CAISADPNSPLHF

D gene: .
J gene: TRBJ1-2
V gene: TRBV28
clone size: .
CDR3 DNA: TGTGCCAGCAGTCCCAGGGGTGGCTACACCTTC
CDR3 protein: CASSPRGGYTF

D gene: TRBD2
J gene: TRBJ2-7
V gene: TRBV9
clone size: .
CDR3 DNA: TGTGCCAGCAGCGTGTCGGGAGGGGCAGACGAGCAGTACTTC
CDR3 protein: CASSVSGGADEQYF

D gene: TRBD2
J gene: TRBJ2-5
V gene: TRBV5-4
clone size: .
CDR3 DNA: TGTGCCAGCAGCTTGGCCGAGACTAGCGGAGAGACCCAGTACTTC
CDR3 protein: CASSLAETSGETQYF

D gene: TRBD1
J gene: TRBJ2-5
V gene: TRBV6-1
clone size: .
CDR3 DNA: TGTGCCAGCAGTGTCGACAGGGGGCGGCAAGAGGCCCAGTACTTC
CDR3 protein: CASSVDRGRQEAQYF

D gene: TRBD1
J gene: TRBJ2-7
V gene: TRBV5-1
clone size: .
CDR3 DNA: TGCGCCAGCAGCTTGACAGGGGACGAGCAGTACTTC
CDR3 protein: CASSLTGDEQYF

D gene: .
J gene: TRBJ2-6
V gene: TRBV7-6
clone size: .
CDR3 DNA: TGTGCCAGCAGCTTAGAACAGGCCAGCTCTGGGGCCAACGTCCTGACTTTC
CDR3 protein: CASSLEQASSGANVLTF

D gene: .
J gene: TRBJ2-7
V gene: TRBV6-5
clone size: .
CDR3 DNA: TGTGCCAGCAGTTACTCGAACGCTTACGAGCAGTACTTC
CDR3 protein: CASSYSNAYEQYF

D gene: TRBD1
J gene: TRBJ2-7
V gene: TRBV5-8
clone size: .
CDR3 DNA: TGTGCCAGCAGCTCCGAGACAGGGCAGAACTCCTACGAGCAGTACTTC
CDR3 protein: CASSSETGQNSYEQYF

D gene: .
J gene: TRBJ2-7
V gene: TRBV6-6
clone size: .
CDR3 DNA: TGTGCCAGCAGTTACTCCGGGGGTGGGGACGAGCAGTACTTC
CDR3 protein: CASSYSGGGDEQYF

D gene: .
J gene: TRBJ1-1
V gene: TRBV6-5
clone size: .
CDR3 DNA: TGTGCCAGCAGCCCGGGGGCCACTGAAGCTTTCTTT
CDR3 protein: CASSPGATEAFF

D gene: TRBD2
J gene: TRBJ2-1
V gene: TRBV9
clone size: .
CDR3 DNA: TGTGCCAGCAATTTAGCGGGAGGGATTGAGCAGTTCTTC
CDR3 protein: CASNLAGGIEQFF

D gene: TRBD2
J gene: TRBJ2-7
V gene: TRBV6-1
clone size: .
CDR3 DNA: TGTGCCAGCAGTGATCGGAGGGAACAAGCGGGGGAGCAGTACTTC
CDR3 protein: CASSDRREQAGEQYF

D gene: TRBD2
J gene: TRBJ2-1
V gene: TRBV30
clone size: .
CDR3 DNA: TGTGCCTGGAGCGGACTAGCGGGAGGGCCGTATGAGCAGTTCTTC
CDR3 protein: CAWSGLAGGPYEQFF

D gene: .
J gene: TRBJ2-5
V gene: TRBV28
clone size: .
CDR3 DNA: TGTGCCGTCCAACTGAAGTACCAAGAGACCCAGTACTTC
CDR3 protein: CAVQLKYQETQYF

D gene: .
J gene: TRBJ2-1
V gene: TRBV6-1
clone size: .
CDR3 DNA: TGTGCCAGCAGTGAAGCGATGCCTAGGGAGAGGGGCGTTGAGCAGTTCTTC
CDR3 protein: CASSEAMPRERGVEQFF

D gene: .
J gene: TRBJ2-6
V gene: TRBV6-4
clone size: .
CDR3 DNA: TGTGCCAGCAGTGGCGAGGCCGTCTCTGGGGCCAACGTCCTGACTTTC
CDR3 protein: CASSGEAVSGANVLTF

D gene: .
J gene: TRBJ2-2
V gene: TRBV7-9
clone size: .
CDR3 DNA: TGTGCCGGAAGCGGGTCGAACACCGGGGAGCTGTTTTTT
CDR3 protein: CAGSGSNTGELFF

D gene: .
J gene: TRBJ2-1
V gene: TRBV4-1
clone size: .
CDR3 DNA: TGCGCCAGCAGCCAAGCCGTGACAAAGGGCAATGAGCAGTTCTTC
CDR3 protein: CASSQAVTKGNEQFF

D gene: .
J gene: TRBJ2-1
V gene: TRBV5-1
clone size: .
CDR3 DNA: TGCGCCAGCAGCTGGAACCCCACAGGGAGGTCCTACAATGAGCAGTTCTTC
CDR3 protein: CASSWNPTGRSYNEQFF

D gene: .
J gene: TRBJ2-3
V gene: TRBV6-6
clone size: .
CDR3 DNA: TGTGCCAGCACTAGGTCCCTTCTTAGCACAGATACGCAGTATTTT
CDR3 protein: CASTRSLLSTDTQYF

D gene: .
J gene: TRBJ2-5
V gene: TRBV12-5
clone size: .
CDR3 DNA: TGTGCTAGTGGTCCACTGGAAGGGACCCAGTACTTC
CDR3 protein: CASGPLEGTQYF

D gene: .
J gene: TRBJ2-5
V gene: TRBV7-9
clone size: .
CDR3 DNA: TGTGCCAGCAGCTACCGCGGCGTACAAGAGACCCAGTACTTC
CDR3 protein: CASSYRGVQETQYF

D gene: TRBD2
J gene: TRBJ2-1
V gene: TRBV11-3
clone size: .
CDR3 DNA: TGTGCCAGCAGCTTAGGAATCGGGAGGCCCTACAATGAGCAGTTCTTC
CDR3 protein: CASSLGIGRPYNEQFF

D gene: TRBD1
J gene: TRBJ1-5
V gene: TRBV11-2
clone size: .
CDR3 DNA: TGTGCCAGCAGCTCCCAAGACAGGGCTCCCCAGCATTTT
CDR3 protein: CASSSQDRAPQHF

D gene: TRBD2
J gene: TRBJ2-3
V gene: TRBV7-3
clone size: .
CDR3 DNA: TGTGCCAGCAGCTTAAGGGGCGGGAGGGCAGATACGCAGTATTTT
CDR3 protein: CASSLRGGRADTQYF

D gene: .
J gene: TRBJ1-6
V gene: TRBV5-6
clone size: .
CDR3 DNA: TGTGCCAGCAGCGAATTAGGACAGTCCCCGGAGAATTCACCCCTCCACTTT
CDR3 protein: CASSELGQSPENSPLHF

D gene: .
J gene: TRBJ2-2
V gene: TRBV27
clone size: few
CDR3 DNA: TGTGCCAGCAGTTTTGGCTACCGTGGGGAGCTGTTTTTT
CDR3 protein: CASSFGYRGELFF

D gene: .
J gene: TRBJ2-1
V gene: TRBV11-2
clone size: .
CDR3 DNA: TGTGCCAGCAGCTTAGAGATCTCCTACAATGAGCAGTTCTTC
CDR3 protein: CASSLEISYNEQFF

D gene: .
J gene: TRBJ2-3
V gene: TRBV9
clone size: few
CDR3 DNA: TGTGCCAGCAGCGTAGGGGGCCTGCCGGGGGATACGCAGTATTTT
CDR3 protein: CASSVGGLPGDTQYF

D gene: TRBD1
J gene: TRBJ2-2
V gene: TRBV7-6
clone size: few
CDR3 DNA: TGTGCCAGCACCCCCACCCCAGGGGGCGACTACACCGGGGAGCTGTTTTTT
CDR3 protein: CASTPTPGGDYTGELFF

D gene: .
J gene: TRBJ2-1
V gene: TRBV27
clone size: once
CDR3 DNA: TGTGCCAGCAGTTTATCAAACAGGGAGCAGTTCTTC
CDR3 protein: CASSLSNREQFF

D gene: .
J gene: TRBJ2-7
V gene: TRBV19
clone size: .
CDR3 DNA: TGTGCCAGTAGTCTCCGGGACGGACCCTACGAGCAGTACTTC
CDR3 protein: CASSLRDGPYEQYF

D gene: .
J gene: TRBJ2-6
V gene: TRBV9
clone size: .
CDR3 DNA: TGTGCCAGCAGCCCAAGGCGCTCTGGGGCCAACGTCCTGACTTTC
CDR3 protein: CASSPRRSGANVLTF

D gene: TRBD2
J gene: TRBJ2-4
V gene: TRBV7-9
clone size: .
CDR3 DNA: TGTGCCAGCAGCACCCGGGGGGACGGCATTCAGTACTTC
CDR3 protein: CASSTRGDGIQYF

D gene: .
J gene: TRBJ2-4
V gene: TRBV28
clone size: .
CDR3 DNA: TGTGCCAGCAGTTTCCGTCAGGGGGCCAAAAACATTCAGTACTTC
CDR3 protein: CASSFRQGAKNIQYF